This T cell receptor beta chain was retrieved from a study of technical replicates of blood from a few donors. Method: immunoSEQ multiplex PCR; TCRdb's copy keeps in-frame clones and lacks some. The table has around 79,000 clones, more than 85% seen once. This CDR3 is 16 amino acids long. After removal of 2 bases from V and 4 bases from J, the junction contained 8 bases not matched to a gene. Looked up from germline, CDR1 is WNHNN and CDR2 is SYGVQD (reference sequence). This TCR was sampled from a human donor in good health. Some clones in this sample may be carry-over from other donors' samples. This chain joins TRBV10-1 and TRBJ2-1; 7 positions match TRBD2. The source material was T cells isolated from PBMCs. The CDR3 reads CASSEGFLGGYNEQFF. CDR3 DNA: TGCGCCAGCAGTGAGGGGTTTCTGGGGGGGTACAATGAGCAGTTCTTC.